The count of the clone carrying this T cell receptor (beta chain) is one. The antigen remains undetermined. Naive CD8 cells lacked CD45RO and underwent positive selection for CCR7, leaving out terminally differentiated effector memory CD45RA+ cells. Generated by immunoSEQ multiplex PCR, the TCRdb table keeps only in-frame clones and is missing some. Of hundreds of thousands of clones detected, about 95% appear once; the ten largest clones hold over 0.1%. Germline V gene data show CDR1 as SGDLS and CDR2 as YYNGEE. The V gene lost 0 bases and the J gene lost 4 bases, with 12 bases spanning the gap. This CDR3 is 15 amino acids long. The data stem from a study of shared clonotypes between healthy human individuals. Notes on the study in general: A handful of donors showed sharing of about 4.8% of naive CD4 clonotypes.

The source material was naive CD8+ T cells sorted from blood. The chain recombines TRBV9 with TRBJ2-3, with a weak D call TRBD1 (6 bases). The TCR was taken from a woman aged 25 to 39 in good health. CDR3 protein: CASSVGSGDADTQYF. In DNA form, the CDR3 reads TGTGCCAGCAGCGTAGGTTCAGGGGATGCAGATACGCAGTATTTT.